This T cell receptor (beta chain) was sequenced during a study of Ad26.COV2.S vaccination and SARS-CoV-2 variants (dated by TCRdb to the early 2020s). Describing the broader study: Donors in the vaccine arm were drawn from COV1001, a multicentre, randomized, double-blind, placebo-controlled phase I-IIa trial testing Ad26.COV2.S in healthy adults. Throughout the experiments and outcome assessment, investigators stayed blinded to trial group allocation. Participants in the trial were split at random into five groups of five each, receiving low-dose or high-dose Ad26.COV2.S once or twice, or else placebo on both occasions. The specificity and breadth of SARS-CoV-2-reactive T cell receptors after Ad26.COV2.S vaccination were assessed by TCRbeta repertoire sequencing. Ad26.COV2.S was administered intramuscularly at 5 x 10^10 or 1 x 10^11 viral particles, either as a single shot or as two shots given 56 days apart. The TCR-sequenced set comprised about 32 samples: about 19 Ad26.COV2.S vaccine recipients, 5 placebo recipients and 8 SARS-CoV-2 convalescent individuals. Overall study outcomes, separate from this receptor: Vaccine and placebo recipients had similar non-spike TCR breadth, a finding consistent with the vaccine containing only spike. After vaccination, substantial breadth of spike-specific CD8+ and CD4+ T cell responses was reported. Higher spike-specific TCR breadth was observed in Ad26.COV2.S recipients than in placebo recipients (P = 0.0014). The authors noted that total T cell responses may have been underestimated by the TCR breadth and depth analyses. The study was not powered to compare responses between vaccine doses or regimens.

With regard to this clone: Its antigen has not been determined. No quality values exist for individual bases; no much larger clone is one base distant.

The immunoSEQ Assay was the method used to sequence TCRbeta CDR3 regions. After extraction, genomic DNA underwent amplification by bias-controlled multiplex PCR, followed by high-throughput sequencing. From the authors' description of their analysis: Collapsing and filtering of sequences were performed to quantify the absolute abundance of each unique TCRbeta CDR3 region. T cell fraction was estimated by normalizing TCRbeta template counts to usable DNA, with usable DNA measured through amplification of reference genes found in all nucleated cells. Repertoire TCRs were annotated as SARS-CoV-2-specific by exact matching of V gene, CDR3 amino acid sequence and J gene to a known reactive TCR set. The reference SARS-CoV-2 TCR set was derived from MIRA and filtered for enrichment in COVID-19-positive ImmuneCODE repertoires, a step that removed public or cross-reactive TCRs. Using the MIRA antigens, annotated TCRs were further analysed by specific ORF or by position within an ORF. Breadth was defined as the number of annotated unique rearrangements divided by the total number of unique productive rearrangements, and depth was defined as the summed frequency of the annotated unique rearrangements. Two-sided Wilcoxon rank-sum tests were used to compare TCR breadth between groups. The table comes from immuneACCESS by way of TCRdb, which keeps in-frame sequences with V and J called. Part of the clones is missing from these tables; in studies checked, under half for an unresolved V gene and the rest for unknown reasons. That table gives V, J and clone size, and the DNA gave D and trimming. The sample table holds 240,000 or so clones, of which approximately 87% were seen once. The ten largest account for approximately 11% of the sample.

CDR1 and CDR2, per the germline V gene, are SGHAT and FQNNGV. V loses 4 bases of germline sequence and J loses 6 bases, and the interval between the two ends is 12 bases. Spanning cysteine to phenylalanine, the CDR3 consists of 14 amino acids. Solely the CDR3 DNA is kept, with 42 bases framed from the first base. The sample's treatment or condition label is to be understood as: some 19 received Ad26.COV2.S at low or high dose, single or two shots; about 5 received placebo; per-sample allocation not given. For vaccine and placebo recipients, the sequenced repertoires came from samples collected on day 63 after the first injection. In Cohort 1b, about two dozen adults aged 18-55 years were enrolled at a single site in Boston, USA, between 29 July and 7 August 2020. Ad26.COV2.S was a replication-incompetent adenovirus type 26 vector that expressed a prefusion-stabilized SARS-CoV-2 spike protein derived from the original Wuhan strain.

The clonotype was recovered from a person between 18 and 59 years old who received the Ad26.COV2.S COVID-19 vaccine or a placebo. The chain was built from TRBV11-2 and TRBJ2-2; a weak D assignment points to TRBD1 (6 bases agree). The material sequenced was peripheral blood, taken in a trial of Ad26.COV2.S vaccine versus placebo. The sequence in DNA is TGTGCCAGCAGCTCTCAGGGGACGGCCGGGGAGCTGTTTTTT. Its translation reads: CASSSQGTAGELFF.